This T cell receptor beta chain derives from a study of T cells in Graves' hyperthyroidism and ophthalmopathy. Whole-study findings and limits: Before onset, ophthalmopathy was predicted by the model a median roughly six months earlier.

V lost 4 bases, J lost 12 bases, and 8 bases stayed unmatched. The length of the CDR3 is 13 residues. Germline CDR1 reads KGHDR; CDR2 reads SFDVKD. In its sample, this clonotype was seen once. Its cognate antigen is unknown. Amplification yielded TCR beta CDR3 regions, with RNA transcripts as the source. Initially, a first-round RT-PCR of the TCR CDR3 employed the HTBI primer set. One entry per CDR3 protein, called by TCRdb with MiXCR from the multiplex PCR reads. The sample records about 350,000 distinct CDR3 sequences, 13% to 15% being singletons. For ophthalmopathy patients, the Clinical Activity Score was at least 3 and the NOSPECS grade at least 4; duration was under 3 months. The study left out patients who had uncontrolled infection, other autoimmune disease, pregnancy or lactation.

The source of this sequence is a woman in her fifties or sixties with Graves' ophthalmopathy. Sequencing was performed on blood. The rearrangement joins TRBV24-1 to TRBJ2-1; TRBD2 matches at 7 bases. CDR3 nucleotides: TGTGCCACCAGTGACTCCGGGCGGGAGAGGCAGTTCTTC. It yields the protein CATSDSGRERQFF.